This T cell receptor beta chain was obtained from a study of shared clonotypes between healthy human individuals. Points from the study as a whole: Sharing across four donors was seen in 4% to 6.5% of naive CD4 clonotypes.

As concerns this clone: What it binds is unknown.

CDR1 is SGHVS and CDR2 is FNYEAQ in the germline V gene. The CDR3 sequence is 15 residues long. Trimming took 2 bases from V and 0 from J, leaving 5 bases between them. Assay: immunoSEQ multiplex PCR; the TCRdb copy retains only in-frame clones and omits some. The table includes 98,000 or so clones, 68% detected once. The study drew its donors from healthy HIV-negative adults without recent acute infections or vaccinations. Source material: memory CD8+ T cells sorted from blood. The subset: CD45RO+ cells pooled with CCR7-negative TemRA cells. This clonotype originated in a woman aged 25 to 39 in good health. The genes are TRBV7-6 and TRBJ2-6; D gene ambiguous. CDR3 region: CASSLTVSGANVLTF. The CDR3 DNA reads as TGTGCCAGCAGCTTAACGGTCTCTGGGGCCAACGTCCTGACTTTC.